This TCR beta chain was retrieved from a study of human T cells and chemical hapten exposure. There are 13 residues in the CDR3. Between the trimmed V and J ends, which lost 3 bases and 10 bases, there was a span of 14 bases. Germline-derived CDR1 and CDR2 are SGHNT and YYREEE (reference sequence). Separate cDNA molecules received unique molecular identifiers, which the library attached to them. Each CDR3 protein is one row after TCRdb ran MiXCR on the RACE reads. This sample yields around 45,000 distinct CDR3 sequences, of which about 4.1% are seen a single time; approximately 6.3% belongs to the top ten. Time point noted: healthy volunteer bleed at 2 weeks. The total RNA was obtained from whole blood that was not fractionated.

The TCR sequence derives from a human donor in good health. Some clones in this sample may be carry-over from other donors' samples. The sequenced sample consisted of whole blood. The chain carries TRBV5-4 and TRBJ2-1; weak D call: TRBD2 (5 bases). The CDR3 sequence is CASSSDPPGEQFF. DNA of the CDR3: TGTGCCAGCAGCTCCGACCCCCCGGGGGAGCAGTTCTTC. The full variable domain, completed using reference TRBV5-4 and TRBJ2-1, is ETGVTQSPTHLIKTRGQQVTLRCSSQSGHNTVSWYQQALGQGPQFIFQYYREEENGRGNFPPRFSGLQFPNYSSELNVNALELDDSALYLCASSSDPPGEQFFGPGTRLTVL.